The present T cell receptor (beta chain) was sequenced within a study of breast tumors, draining lymph nodes, adjacent tissues. Axillary draining lymph nodes of breast cancer patients supplied the node samples. About this clonotype: No antigen is known for it.

This CDR3 comprises 14 residues. Germline CDR1 reads MNHNY; CDR2 reads SVGAGI (reference sequence). In TCRdb, the multiplex PCR reads were re-called with MiXCR into one record per CDR3 protein. The table lists 200,000 or so distinct CDR3 sequences, about 32% of them singletons. Whole-study findings and limits: Data fit most tumor T cells coming from lymph node, expanding in tumor. Tumor T cell lymph node origin was a supported hypothesis, not proven. Tumor repertoires ranked between lymph nodes and nontumor tissue in diversity, with V and J gene preferences.

The sequence came from a female donor with breast cancer. Some clones in this sample may be carry-over from other donors' samples. The sample consisted of axillary lymph node tissue. V and J are TRBV6-6 and TRBJ2-5; D not resolved. The J call could be wrong; TRBJ2-7 is a better fit for the DNA end. CDR3 loop: CASSSGWGTYEQYF. CDR3 in DNA: TGTGCCAGCAGTTCCGGATGGGGTACCTACGAGCAGTACTTC.